Below are 8 T cell receptor beta chains sequenced from a single sample in a study of identical twins. TCRdb passed the 5' RACE reads through MiXCR, listing each CDR3 protein once. The sample lists 700,000 to 950,000 distinct CDR3 sequences; 9% to 15% were seen once. This same sample was also taken into another study, of yellow fever vaccine responses in identical twins.

Material: PBMCs. These receptors originate from a woman under 30 in good health.

The V call is TRBV6-4, the J call TRBJ2-2; no firm D call. CDR1 is MRHNA, CDR2 SNTAGT, per germline. The CDR3 runs to 14 residues. V lost 6 bases to trimming and J lost 6 bases, with 14 bases between them. The DNA for the CDR3 is TGTGCCAGCAGCCCGACCGGAAGTGCCGGGGAGCTGTTTTTT. It specifies CASSPTGSAGELFF.

The chain employs TRBV20-1 and TRBJ1-1; D might be TRBD1 (5 bases). Germline CDR1 is DFQATT and CDR2 is SNEGSKA (reference sequence). V lost 0 bases to trimming and J lost 2 bases, with 16 bases between them. This CDR3 is built from 16 residues. The CDR3 loop reads CSARDNTGKFNTEAFF. For the CDR3, the DNA is TGCAGTGCTAGAGATAACACAGGAAAATTCAACACTGAAGCTTTCTTT.

The chain employs TRBV20-1 and TRBJ2-5; D possibly uses TRBD1 or TRBD2 (5 bases each). The CDR3 extends over 14 amino acids. Trimming removed 2 bases from V and 5 bases from J, with 15 bases in between. Germline lookup yields CDR1 DFQATT and CDR2 SNEGSKA (reference sequence). CDR3 bases: TGCAGTGCTAGACCTGGGTGGGGACGGGAGACCCAGTACTTC. Translation gives CSARPGWGRETQYF.

Many counts were recorded for this clonotype. The CDR3 here is CASSEGSSGQPQHF. The CDR3 bases are TGCGCCAGCAGCGAGGGGAGCTCCGGTCAGCCCCAGCATTTT. The rearrangement joins TRBV5-1 to TRBJ1-5; D might be TRBD1 (5 bases). The CDR3 contains 14 residues. Germline V CDR1 and CDR2: SGHRS, YFSETQ. Trimming left V 4 bases short and J 6 bases short, with 14 bases between.

The chain joins TRBV9 to TRBJ2-5; D remains ambiguous. There are 13 residues in the CDR3. Trimming pared 2 bases from V and 2 bases from J, leaving 7 bases between. Looked up from germline, CDR1 is SGDLS and CDR2 is YYNGEE. CDR3 nucleotides: TGTGCCAGCAGCGTTACACCACAAGAGACCCAGTACTTC. Translating it yields CASSVTPQETQYF.

This rearrangement joins TRBV6-5 to TRBJ2-7, with D perhaps TRBD2 (6 bases). Trimming shortened V by 2 bases and J by 2 bases, and 13 bases separated the two germline ends. This CDR3 has 15 amino acids. Germline CDR1 and CDR2: MNHEY and SVGAGI. This chain's CDR3 is CASSYRAGSTYEQYV. The CDR3 region has the DNA TGTGCCAGCAGTTACCGGGCGGGGTCTACCTACGAGCAGTACGTC.

Only a few counts were recorded for this clonotype. This chain connects TRBV20-1 to TRBJ2-1; no clear D. The V end was cut by 4 bases, the J end by 12 bases, with 7 bases between. CDR1 is DFQATT and CDR2 is SNEGSKA in the germline V gene (reference sequence). The CDR3 length is 9 residues. CDR3 amino acids: CSAKDRQFF. DNA of the CDR3: TGCAGTGCTAAGGATCGGCAGTTCTTC.

This clonotype was seen a few times. The chain has TRBV29-1 and TRBJ2-6; D unresolved. Germline CDR1 SQVTM, CDR2 ANQGSEA. The CDR3 is 14 residues long. V dropped 3 bases and J dropped 0 bases, with 6 bases sitting between them. The CDR3 loop reads CSVEAGSGANVLTF. The CDR3 DNA reads as TGCAGCGTTGAGGCCGGCTCTGGGGCCAACGTCCTGACTTTC.